This is a list of T cell receptor beta chains from one sample in a study of spatial heterogeneity in lung cancer. TCRdb fed the 5' RACE reads into MiXCR, producing one record per CDR3 protein. The table has 9,500 to 15,000 distinct CDR3 sequences, approximately 6.2% seen once. The starting material was normal lung tissue next to the tumor, obtained at surgery. Receptors were obtained from a male donor with early-stage non-small cell lung cancer. CDR3s include the opening cysteine and the closing phenylalanine or tryptophan. Each record gives: V gene, clone size, D gene, J gene, CDR3 DNA, CDR3 protein. The D gene is left open where the match is weak. Size values are once, few and many counts, or a class for expanded clones, and some rows have none.

>TRBV24-1|many|-|TRBJ2-3
TGTGCCACCCGCCCCTCGGGGACAGATACGCAGTATTTT
CATRPSGTDTQYF
>TRBV5-1|many|TRBD2|TRBJ2-1
TGCGCCAGCAGCGGGGGACTAGCCCACAATGAGCAGTTCTTC
CASSGGLAHNEQFF
>TRBV5-6|many|-|TRBJ2-1
TGTGCCAGCAGCTTGGTGTCCTACAATGAGCAGTTCTTC
CASSLVSYNEQFF
>TRBV7-9|many|-|TRBJ2-7
TGTGCCAGCAGCTTTTTGGGTCAGCCTAACTACGAGCAGTACTTC
CASSFLGQPNYEQYF
>TRBV12-3/TRBV12-4|many|-|TRBJ1-1
TGTGCCAGCAGTTTAGGCACGGGAGCTTTCTTT
CASSLGTGAFF
>TRBV12-3/TRBV12-4|few|TRBD2|TRBJ2-7
TGTGCCAGCAGTTTGAGCGGGAGGGCCTACGAGCAGTACTTC
CASSLSGRAYEQYF
>TRBV12-3/TRBV12-4|-|-|TRBJ2-2
TGTGCCAGCACCTCCGGGACTCGAGACACCGGGGAGCTGTTTTTT
CASTSGTRDTGELFF
>TRBV7-2|medium-sized|TRBD2|TRBJ2-1
TGTGCCAGCAGCTTTACCGGGACTAGATCGGGTTTAGGGCAGTTCTTC
CASSFTGTRSGLGQFF
>TRBV27|many|TRBD1|TRBJ1-5
TGTGCCAGCAGTTATGGGACAGGCAATCAGCCCCAGCATTTT
CASSYGTGNQPQHF
>TRBV19|-|-|TRBJ2-1
TGTGCCAGTAGTATGGGGCCAAGCGAGTTCTTC
CASSMGPSEFF
>TRBV5-1|many|TRBD2|TRBJ2-1
TGCGCCAGCAGCTTGGCCTCGGCGGGAGGGTTAAATGAGCAGTTCTTC
CASSLASAGGLNEQFF
>TRBV29-1|medium-sized|-|TRBJ1-1
TGCAGCGTTGAACCGCAGGGTAGGACTGAAGCTTTCTTT
CSVEPQGRTEAFF
>TRBV7-8|many|-|TRBJ1-4
TGTGCCAGCAGCTTAGTGGCTAATGAAAAACTGTTTTTT
CASSLVANEKLFF
>TRBV9|-|TRBD1|TRBJ2-7
TGTGCCAGCAGCCCGACAGGGGGCTCCTTATCCCCGTACCAGGAGCAGTACTTC
CASSPTGGSLSPYQEQYF
>TRBV3-1|many|TRBD2|TRBJ2-1
TGTGCCAGCAGCCAAGGTTTAGCGGGAGGGCATGAGCAGTTCTTC
CASSQGLAGGHEQFF
>TRBV23-1|many|-|TRBJ2-7
TGCGCCAGCGTCTACGGGACGGTCTCCTACGAGCAGTACTTC
CASVYGTVSYEQYF
>TRBV19|-|-|TRBJ1-2
TGTGCCACCCTGGCGGGGGGCACCTATGGCTACACCTTC
CATLAGGTYGYTF
>TRBV7-3|many|-|TRBJ2-7
TGTGCCAGCAGCTTACAAGGCGGCTCCTACGAGCAGTACTTC
CASSLQGGSYEQYF
>TRBV5-5|medium-sized|TRBD2|TRBJ2-1
TGTGCCAGCAGCCCCCTAGCGGGAGCAGTGGGTGAGCAGTTCTTC
CASSPLAGAVGEQFF
>TRBV6-2/TRBV6-3|few|-|TRBJ1-3
TGTGCCAGCTCCATAGCTTCTGGAAACACCATATATTTT
CASSIASGNTIYF
>TRBV6-6|many|TRBD1|TRBJ2-2
TGTGCCAGCAGTTACCCCTTGAGATCCGGGACAGTAACCGGGGAGCTGTTTTTT
CASSYPLRSGTVTGELFF
>TRBV11-2|-|-|TRBJ1-5
TGTGCCAGCAGCTTAGATGTGGGGGTCAATCAGCCCCAGCATTTT
CASSLDVGVNQPQHF
>TRBV5-4|many|-|TRBJ2-3
TGTGCCAGCAGCGCGAACAAAAACTCCTTCACAGATACGCAGTATTTT
CASSANKNSFTDTQYF
>TRBV18|medium-sized|TRBD1|TRBJ1-6
TGTGCCAGCTCTGCAGGGGGAGATAATTCACCCCTCCACTTT
CASSAGGDNSPLHF
>TRBV27|many|TRBD1|TRBJ1-5
TGTGCCAGCAGTCCCGGACAGGGACGACAGCCCCAGCATTTT
CASSPGQGRQPQHF
>TRBV11-2|-|-|TRBJ2-7
TGTGCCAGCAGCTTAGAAGTGGGGATCTACGAGCAGTACTTC
CASSLEVGIYEQYF
>TRBV5-1|many|TRBD1|TRBJ2-5
TGCGCCAGCAGCCTACTACCGACAGGGGGGGAGACCCAGTACTTC
CASSLLPTGGETQYF
>TRBV5-1|many|TRBD2|TRBJ2-2
TGCGCCAGCAGCTACGGGACTAGCGGGCCAAGGGAGCTGTTTTTT
CASSYGTSGPRELFF
>TRBV11-3|many|TRBD1|TRBJ2-2
TGTGCCAGCAGCTTAGACGGGACAGGGGGCAAGCTCGGGGAGCTGTTTTTT
CASSLDGTGGKLGELFF
>TRBV5-3|few|TRBD2|TRBJ2-7
TGTGCCAGAAGCTTGGATAGCGGGAGTAAGGTACTACGCGCCGAGCAGTACTTC
CARSLDSGSKVLRAEQYF
>TRBV20-1|many|-|TRBJ1-2
TGCAGTGCTAACGCTCAGGGAACTAACTATGGCTACACCTTC
CSANAQGTNYGYTF
>TRBV14|-|-|TRBJ2-3
TGTGCCAGCAGCCAAGAGTTGGATACGCAGTATTTT
CASSQELDTQYF
>TRBV29-1|many|-|TRBJ1-1
TGCAGCGTTGAGGGGGTTACAAGAGGAGGAGCAGCTTTCTTT
CSVEGVTRGGAAFF
>TRBV5-1|many|TRBD1|TRBJ1-4
TGCGCCAGCAGCGGACAGGGACAGGGGACTAATGAAAAACTGTTTTTT
CASSGQGQGTNEKLFF
>TRBV25-1|few|TRBD1|TRBJ1-4
TGTGCCAGCAGTGGTTCGGACAGGGGGCTTGAACTAACTAATGAAAAACTGTTTTTT
CASSGSDRGLELTNEKLFF
>TRBV3-1|many|-|TRBJ2-5
TGTGCCAGCAGCCTGGACCAAGAGACCCAGTACTTC
CASSLDQETQYF
>TRBV12-3/TRBV12-4|many|-|TRBJ2-7
TGTGCCAGCAGAGCTGGGACCAGCCAGCAACAGTACTTC
CASRAGTSQQQYF
>TRBV6-6|many|TRBD1|TRBJ2-7
TGTGCCAGCAGGGGACAGGTCGGCGAGCAGTACTTC
CASRGQVGEQYF
>TRBV7-9|medium-sized|-|TRBJ1-1
TGTGCCAGCAGCCCCACGGAGGGGCCTGAAGCTTTCTTT
CASSPTEGPEAFF
>TRBV3-1|many|-|TRBJ2-1
TGTGCCAGCAGCCAAGCTGGCGGACTCGGGCAGTTCTTC
CASSQAGGLGQFF
>TRBV6-5|medium-sized|-|TRBJ1-5
TGTGCCAGCAGAACCGGGGATCAGCCCCAGCATTTT
CASRTGDQPQHF
>TRBV6-5|many|TRBD1|TRBJ1-3
TGTGCCAGCAGCGGGGACAGGTTATATGGAAACACCATATATTTT
CASSGDRLYGNTIYF
>TRBV19|many|-|TRBJ1-5
TGTGCCAGTAGTATAGTTAGTAATAGCAATCAGCCCCAGCATTTT
CASSIVSNSNQPQHF
>TRBV5-1|many|TRBD2|TRBJ2-1
TGCGCCAGCAGCTTCTTAGCGGGAGGAGCACACAATGAGCAGTTCTTC
CASSFLAGGAHNEQFF
>TRBV5-1|-|-|TRBJ2-1
TGCGCCAGCAGCTTAGGACAGCCATCCTACAATGAGCAGTTCTTC
CASSLGQPSYNEQFF
>TRBV7-2|many|TRBD1|TRBJ2-1
TGTGCCAGCAGCCTGGGACAGGGAACTGAGCAGTTCTTC
CASSLGQGTEQFF
>TRBV6-5|many|-|TRBJ2-7
TGTGCCAGCAGCTCCAGGGGCCTAGCTCGCTACGAGCAGTACTTC
CASSSRGLARYEQYF
>TRBV11-2|many|-|TRBJ1-5
TGTGCCAGCAGCTTAGGAGCCGCCAGGGAGAACCAGCCCCAGCATTTT
CASSLGAARENQPQHF
>TRBV11-2|many|-|TRBJ2-2
TGTGCCAGCAGCTCGACCGGAGATTACACCGGGGAGCTGTTTTTT
CASSSTGDYTGELFF
>TRBV7-9|-|-|TRBJ2-2
TGTGCCCTACCACTCAAGAAAGCCGGGGAGCTGTTTTTT
CALPLKKAGELFF
>TRBV7-8|-|-|TRBJ2-1
TGTGCCAGCAGGCTCAATAGCAATGAGCAGTTCTTC
CASRLNSNEQFF
>TRBV5-8|many|-|TRBJ1-5
TGTGCCAGCAGGGTGGATAGCAATCAGCCCCAGCATTTT
CASRVDSNQPQHF
>TRBV7-2|many|TRBD1|TRBJ1-2
TGTGCCAGCAGCTGGGACAGGACCCTAGCTAACTATGGCTACACCTTC
CASSWDRTLANYGYTF
>TRBV30|many|-|TRBJ1-5
TGTGCCTGGGATCAGGGTGGCAATCAGCCCCAGCATTTT
CAWDQGGNQPQHF
>TRBV29-1|many|TRBD1|TRBJ1-1
TGCAGCGGGAAGCCGGGACAGGGGGCTGGTGAAGCTTTCTTT
CSGKPGQGAGEAFF
>TRBV5-4|many|-|TRBJ2-2
TGTGCCAGCAGCTTCGACCTAGCGAACACCGGGGAGCTGTTTTTT
CASSFDLANTGELFF